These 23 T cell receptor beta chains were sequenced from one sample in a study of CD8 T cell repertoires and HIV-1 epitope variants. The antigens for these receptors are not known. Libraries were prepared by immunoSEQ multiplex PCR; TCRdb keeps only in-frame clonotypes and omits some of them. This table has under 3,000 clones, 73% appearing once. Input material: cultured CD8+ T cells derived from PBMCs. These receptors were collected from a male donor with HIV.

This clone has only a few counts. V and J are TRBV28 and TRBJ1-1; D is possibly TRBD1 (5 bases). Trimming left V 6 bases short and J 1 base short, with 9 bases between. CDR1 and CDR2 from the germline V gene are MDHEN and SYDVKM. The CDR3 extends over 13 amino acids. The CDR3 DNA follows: TGTGCCAGCAGCAGGGACGGGAACACTGAAGCTTTCTTT. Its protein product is CASSRDGNTEAFF.

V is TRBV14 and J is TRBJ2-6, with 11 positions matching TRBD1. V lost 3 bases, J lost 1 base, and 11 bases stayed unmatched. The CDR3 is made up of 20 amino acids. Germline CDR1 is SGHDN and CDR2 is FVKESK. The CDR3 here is CASSQVGQGALWSGANVLTF. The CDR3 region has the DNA TGTGCCAGCAGCCAGGTTGGACAGGGGGCACTGTGGTCTGGGGCCAACGTCCTGACTTTC.

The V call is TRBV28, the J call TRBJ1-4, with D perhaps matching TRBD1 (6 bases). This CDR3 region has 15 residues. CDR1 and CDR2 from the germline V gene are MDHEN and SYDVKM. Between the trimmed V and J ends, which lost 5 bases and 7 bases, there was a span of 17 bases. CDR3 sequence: CASSGEMGAFEKLFF. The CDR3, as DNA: TGTGCCAGCAGTGGGGAGATGGGGGCCTTTGAAAAACTGTTTTTT. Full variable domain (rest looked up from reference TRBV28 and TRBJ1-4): DVKVTQSSRYLVKRTGEKVFLECVQDMDHENMFWYRQDPGLGLRLIYFSYDVKMKEKGDIPEGYSVSREKKERFSLILESASTNQTSMYLCASSGEMGAFEKLFFGSGTQLSVL.

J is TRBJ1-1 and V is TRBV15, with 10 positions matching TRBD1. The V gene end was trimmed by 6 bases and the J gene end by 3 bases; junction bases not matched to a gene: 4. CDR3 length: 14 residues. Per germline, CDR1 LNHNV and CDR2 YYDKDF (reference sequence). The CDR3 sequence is CATRAGTGDTEAFF. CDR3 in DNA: TGTGCCACCAGAGCCGGGACAGGGGACACTGAAGCTTTCTTT.

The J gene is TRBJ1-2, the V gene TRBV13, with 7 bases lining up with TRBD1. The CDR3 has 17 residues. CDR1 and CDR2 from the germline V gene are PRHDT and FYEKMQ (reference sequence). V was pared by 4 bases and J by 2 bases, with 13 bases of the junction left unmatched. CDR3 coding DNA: TGTGCCAGCAGCTCCAACGACAGGGAAAAACCGAACTATGGCTACACCTTC. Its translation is CASSSNDREKPNYGYTF.

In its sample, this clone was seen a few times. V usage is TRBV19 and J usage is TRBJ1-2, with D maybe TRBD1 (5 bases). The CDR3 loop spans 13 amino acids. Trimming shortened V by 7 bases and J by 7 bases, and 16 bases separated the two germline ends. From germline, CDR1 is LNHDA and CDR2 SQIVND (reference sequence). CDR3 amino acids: CASNHQSGLGYTF. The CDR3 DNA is TGTGCCAGTAACCACCAATCAGGGCTTGGCTACACCTTC.

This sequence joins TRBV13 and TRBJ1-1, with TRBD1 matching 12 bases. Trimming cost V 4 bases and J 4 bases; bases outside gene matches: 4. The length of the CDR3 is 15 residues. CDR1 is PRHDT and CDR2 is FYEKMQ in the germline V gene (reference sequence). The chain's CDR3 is CASSSGQGAGTEAFF. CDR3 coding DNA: TGTGCCAGCAGCTCGGGACAGGGGGCGGGCACTGAAGCTTTCTTT. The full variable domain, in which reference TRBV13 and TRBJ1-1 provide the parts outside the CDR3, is AAGVIQSPRHLIKEKRETATLKCYPIPRHDTVYWYQQGPGQDPQFLISFYEKMQSDKGSIPDRFSAQQFSDYHSELNMSSLELGDSALYFCASSSGQGAGTEAFFGQGTRLTVV.

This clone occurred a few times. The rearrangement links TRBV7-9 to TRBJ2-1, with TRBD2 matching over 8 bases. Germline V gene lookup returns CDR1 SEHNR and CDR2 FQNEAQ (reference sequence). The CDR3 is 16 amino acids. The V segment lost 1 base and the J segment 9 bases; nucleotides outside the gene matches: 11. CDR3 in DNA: TGTGCCAGCAGCTTAGTTCGGGAGGGCCTTGGCGCTGAGCAGTTCTTC. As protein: CASSLVREGLGAEQFF.

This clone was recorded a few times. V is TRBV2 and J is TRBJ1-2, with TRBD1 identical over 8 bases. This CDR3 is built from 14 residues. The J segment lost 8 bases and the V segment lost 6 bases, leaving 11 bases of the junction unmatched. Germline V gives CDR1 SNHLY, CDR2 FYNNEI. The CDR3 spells CASSLGQGLLGYTF. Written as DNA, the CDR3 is TGTGCCAGCAGCCTAGGACAGGGACTGTTGGGCTACACCTTC. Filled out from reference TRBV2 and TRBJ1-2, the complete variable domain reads EPEVTQTPSHQVTQMGQEVILRCVPISNHLYFYWYRQILGQKVEFLVSFYNNEISEKSEIFDDQFSVERPDGSNFTLKIRSTKLEDSAMYFCASSLGQGLLGYTFGSGTRLTVV.

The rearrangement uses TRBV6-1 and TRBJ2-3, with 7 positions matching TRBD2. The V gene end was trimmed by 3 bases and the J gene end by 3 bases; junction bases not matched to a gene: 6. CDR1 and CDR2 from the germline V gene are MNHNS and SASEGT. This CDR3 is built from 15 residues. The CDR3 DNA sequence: TGTGCCAGCAGTGATAGGTGGGAGGGAACAGATACGCAGTATTTT. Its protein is CASSDRWEGTDTQYF.

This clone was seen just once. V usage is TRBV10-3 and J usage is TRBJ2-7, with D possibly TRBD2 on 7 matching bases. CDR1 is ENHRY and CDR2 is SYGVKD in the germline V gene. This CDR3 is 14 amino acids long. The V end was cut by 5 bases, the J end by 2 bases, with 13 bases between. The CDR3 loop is CAISLGGGAYEQYF. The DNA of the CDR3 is TGTGCCATCAGTCTTGGGGGGGGCGCCTACGAGCAGTACTTC.

CDR3 sequence reads: CASSPVLGQSSYNEQFF. The CDR3, as DNA: TGTGCCAGCTCACCAGTCTTGGGTCAGAGCTCCTACAATGAGCAGTTCTTC. The J gene is TRBJ2-1, the V gene TRBV18; D gene uncertain. Looked up from germline, CDR1 is KGHSH and CDR2 is LQKENI. This CDR3 is 17 amino acids long. V lost 2 bases and J 0 bases, leaving 14 bases between the germline ends. Based on the CDR3 plus reference TRBV18 and TRBJ2-1, the full variable domain is NAGVMQNPRHLVRRRGQEARLRCSPMKGHSHVYWYRQLPEEGLKFMVYLQKENIIDESGMPKERFSAEFPKEGPSILRIQQVVRGDSAAYFCASSPVLGQSSYNEQFFGPGTRLTVL.

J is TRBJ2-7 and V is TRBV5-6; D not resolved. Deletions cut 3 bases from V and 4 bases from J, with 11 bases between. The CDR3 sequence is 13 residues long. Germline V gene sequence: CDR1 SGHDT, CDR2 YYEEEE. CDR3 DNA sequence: TGTGCCAGCAGCTCGTTACATCTATACGAGCAGTACTTC. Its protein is CASSSLHLYEQYF.

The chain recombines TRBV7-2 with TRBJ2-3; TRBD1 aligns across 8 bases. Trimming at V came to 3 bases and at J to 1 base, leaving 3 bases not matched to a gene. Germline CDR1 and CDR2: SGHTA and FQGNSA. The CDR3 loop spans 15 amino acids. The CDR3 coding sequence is TGTGCCAGCAGCTTCGGGGGACAGGGCACAGATACGCAGTATTTT. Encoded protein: CASSFGGQGTDTQYF.

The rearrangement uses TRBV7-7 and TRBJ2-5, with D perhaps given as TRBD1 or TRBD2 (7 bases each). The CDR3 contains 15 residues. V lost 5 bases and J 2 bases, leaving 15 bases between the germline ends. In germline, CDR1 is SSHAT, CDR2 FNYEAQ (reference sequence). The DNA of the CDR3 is TGTGCCAGCAGCCAGGGGGGGGCTGTACAAGAGACCCAGTACTTC. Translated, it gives CASSQGGAVQETQYF.

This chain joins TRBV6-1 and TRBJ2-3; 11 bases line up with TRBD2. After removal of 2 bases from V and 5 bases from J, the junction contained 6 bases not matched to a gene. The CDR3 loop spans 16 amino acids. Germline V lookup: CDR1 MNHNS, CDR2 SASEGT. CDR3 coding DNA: TGTGCCAGCAGTGAACCCACTAGCGGGAGAGGAGATACGCAGTATTTT. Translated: CASSEPTSGRGDTQYF.

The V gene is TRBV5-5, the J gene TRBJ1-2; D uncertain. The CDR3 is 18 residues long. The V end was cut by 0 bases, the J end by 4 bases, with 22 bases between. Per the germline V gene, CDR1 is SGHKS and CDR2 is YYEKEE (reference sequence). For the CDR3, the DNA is TGTGCCAGCAGCTTGGACGCCTCCAGCGGGCCAGGAAGCTATGGCTACACCTTC. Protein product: CASSLDASSGPGSYGYTF.

The DNA for the CDR3 is TGTGCCACCAGCAGGGCTTTCACTGAAGCTTTCTTT. Encoded protein: CATSRAFTEAFF. This chain joins TRBV15 and TRBJ1-1; D uncertain. V was clipped by 3 bases and J by 4 bases, with 6 bases between them. The CDR3 extends over 12 amino acids. Germline-derived CDR1 and CDR2 are LNHNV and YYDKDF (reference sequence).

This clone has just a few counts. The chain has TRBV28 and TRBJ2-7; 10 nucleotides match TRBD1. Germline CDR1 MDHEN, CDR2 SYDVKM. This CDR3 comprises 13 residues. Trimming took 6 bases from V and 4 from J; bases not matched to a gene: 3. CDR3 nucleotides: TGTGCCAGCAGCCCGGACAGGGGGTACGAGCAGTACTTC. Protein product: CASSPDRGYEQYF. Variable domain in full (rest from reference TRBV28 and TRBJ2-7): DVKVTQSSRYLVKRTGEKVFLECVQDMDHENMFWYRQDPGLGLRLIYFSYDVKMKEKGDIPEGYSVSREKKERFSLILESASTNQTSMYLCASSPDRGYEQYFGPGTRLTVT.

CDR3 sequence reads: CAISESGFHRSNTEAFF. As DNA, the CDR3 is TGTGCCATCAGTGAGTCTGGATTCCACAGGTCGAACACTGAAGCTTTCTTT. This chain uses TRBV10-3 with TRBJ1-1, with D perhaps matching TRBD1 (5 bases). The CDR3 extends over 17 amino acids. Germline CDR1 and CDR2: ENHRY and SYGVKD. V was clipped by 0 bases and J by 1 base, with 15 bases between them.

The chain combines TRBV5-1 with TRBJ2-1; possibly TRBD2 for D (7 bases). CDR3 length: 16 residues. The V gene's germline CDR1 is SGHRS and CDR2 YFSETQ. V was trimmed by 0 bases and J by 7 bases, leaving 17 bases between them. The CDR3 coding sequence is TGCGCCAGCAGCTTGGCCACGGGGGGCAACCTTAATGAGCAGTTCTTC. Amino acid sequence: CASSLATGGNLNEQFF.

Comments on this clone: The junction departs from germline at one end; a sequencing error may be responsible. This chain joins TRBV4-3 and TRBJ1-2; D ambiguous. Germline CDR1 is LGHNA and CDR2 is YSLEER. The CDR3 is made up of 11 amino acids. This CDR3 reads CASSQGIVVAF. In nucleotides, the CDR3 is TGCGCCAGCAGCCAAGGGATCGTCGTAGCCTTC.

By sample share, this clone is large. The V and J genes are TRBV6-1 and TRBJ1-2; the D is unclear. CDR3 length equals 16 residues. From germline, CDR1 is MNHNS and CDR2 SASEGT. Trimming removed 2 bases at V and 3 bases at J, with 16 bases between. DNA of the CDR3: TGTGCCAGCAGTGAACTTCCACAAGACCTAGACTATGGCTACACCTTC. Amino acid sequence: CASSELPQDLDYGYTF.